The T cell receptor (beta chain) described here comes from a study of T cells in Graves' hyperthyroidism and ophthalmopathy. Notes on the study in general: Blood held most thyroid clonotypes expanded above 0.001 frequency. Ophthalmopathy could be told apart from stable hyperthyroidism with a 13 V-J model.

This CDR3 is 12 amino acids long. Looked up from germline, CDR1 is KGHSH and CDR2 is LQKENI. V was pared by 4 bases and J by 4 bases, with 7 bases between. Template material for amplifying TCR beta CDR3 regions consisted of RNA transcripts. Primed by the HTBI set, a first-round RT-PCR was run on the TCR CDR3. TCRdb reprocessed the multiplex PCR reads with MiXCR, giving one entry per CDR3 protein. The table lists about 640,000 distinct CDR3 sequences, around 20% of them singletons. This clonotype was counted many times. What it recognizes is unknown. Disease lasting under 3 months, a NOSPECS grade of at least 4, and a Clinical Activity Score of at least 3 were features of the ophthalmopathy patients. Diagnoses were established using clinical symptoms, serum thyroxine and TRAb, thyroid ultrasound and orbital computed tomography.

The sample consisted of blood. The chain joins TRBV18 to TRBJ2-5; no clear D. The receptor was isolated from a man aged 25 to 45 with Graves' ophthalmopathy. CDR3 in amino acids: CASSRRRETQYF. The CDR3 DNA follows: TGTGCCAGCTCACGGAGACGAGAGACCCAGTACTTC.